The T cell receptor beta chain described here comes from a study of blood T cell repertoires in COVID-19. Clones were read by immunoSEQ multiplex PCR, and TCRdb kept only the in-frame ones, dropping some. Found here are approximately 110,000 clones, 85% to 90% of them singletons; the top ten hold 1.1%. V lost 7 bases, J lost 4 bases, and 11 bases lay in between. The CDR3 sequence is 13 residues long. Germline V gene lookup returns CDR1 SNHLY and CDR2 FYNNEI. The clonotype originates from a human donor in a cohort sampled during active COVID-19. The specimen sequenced was peripheral blood. The chain recombines TRBV2 with TRBJ2-1, with D possibly being TRBD2 (5 bases). In DNA, the CDR3 is TGTGCCAGCAATGGGGAGCTATACAATGAGCAGTTCTTC. Translated, it gives CASNGELYNEQFF.